The following is a TCR beta chain sequence with its context. The data belong to a study of T cell changes during pregnancy in multiple sclerosis. The CDR3 extends over 16 amino acids. The germline gives CDR1 LGHNT, CDR2 FRNRAP. The J segment lost 2 bases and the V segment lost 5 bases, leaving 9 bases of the junction unmatched. The repertoire was sequenced with immunoSEQ multiplex PCR; TCRdb's copy has only in-frame clones and lacks some. This table holds tens of thousands of clones, roughly 89% found once. This sequence originates from a female donor in good health, enrolled as a control in a pregnancy study. The source was peripheral blood, collected after pregnancy. The chain couples TRBV12-5 to TRBJ2-3; 8 bases are shared with TRBD2. The CDR3 DNA reads TGTGCTAGTGGTACTCCCGGGACTAGGTACACAGATACGCAGTATTTT. Translated: CASGTPGTRYTDTQYF.